This T cell receptor (beta chain) was documented in a study of T cells in Graves' hyperthyroidism and ophthalmopathy. This clonotype has at least ten counts. Germline values: CDR1 GTSNPN, CDR2 SVGIG (reference sequence). The CDR3 extends over 13 amino acids. V gave up 4 bases and J gave up 4 bases, with 13 bases separating them. Template material for amplifying TCR beta CDR3 regions consisted of RNA transcripts. RT-PCR in the first round (using the HTBI primer set) targeted the TCR CDR3. TCRdb reprocessed the multiplex PCR reads via MiXCR and lists one record per CDR3 protein. The sample gives more than 500,000 distinct CDR3 sequences, roughly 15% of which show up once; 25% to 30% is in the top ten.

Material for sequencing was blood. The gene calls are TRBV30 and TRBJ1-2; D call uncertain. The TCR sequence derives from a woman in her twenties or thirties with Graves' ophthalmopathy. CDR3 DNA: TGTGCCTGGACAGTGGGCGCAGGCTATGGCTACACCTTC. This encodes CAWTVGAGYGYTF.